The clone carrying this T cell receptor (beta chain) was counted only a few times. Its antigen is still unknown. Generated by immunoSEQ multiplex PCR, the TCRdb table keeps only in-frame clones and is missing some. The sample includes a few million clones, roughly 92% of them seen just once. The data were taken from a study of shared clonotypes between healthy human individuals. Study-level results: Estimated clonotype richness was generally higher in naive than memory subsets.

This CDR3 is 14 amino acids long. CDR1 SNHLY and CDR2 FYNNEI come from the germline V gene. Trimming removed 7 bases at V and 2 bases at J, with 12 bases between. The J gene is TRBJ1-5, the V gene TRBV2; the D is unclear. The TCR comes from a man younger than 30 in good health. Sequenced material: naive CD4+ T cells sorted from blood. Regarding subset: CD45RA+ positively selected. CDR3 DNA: TGTGCCAGCAAAGAAAGAATTGGCAATCAGCCCCAGCATTTT. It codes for CASKERIGNQPQHF.